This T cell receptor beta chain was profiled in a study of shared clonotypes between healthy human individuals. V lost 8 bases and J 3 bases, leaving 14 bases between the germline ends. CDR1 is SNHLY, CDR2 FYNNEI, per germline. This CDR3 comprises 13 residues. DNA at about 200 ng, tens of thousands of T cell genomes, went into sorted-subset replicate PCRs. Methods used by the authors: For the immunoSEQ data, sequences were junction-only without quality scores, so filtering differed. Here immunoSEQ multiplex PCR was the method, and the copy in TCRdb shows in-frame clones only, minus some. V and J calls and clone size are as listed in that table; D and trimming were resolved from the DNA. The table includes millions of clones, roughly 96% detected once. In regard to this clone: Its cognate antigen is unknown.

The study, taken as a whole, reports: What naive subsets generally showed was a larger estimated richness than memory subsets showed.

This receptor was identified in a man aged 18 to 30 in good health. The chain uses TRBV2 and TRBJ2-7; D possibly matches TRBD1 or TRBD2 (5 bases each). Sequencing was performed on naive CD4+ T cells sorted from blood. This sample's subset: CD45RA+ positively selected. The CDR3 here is CASEEGLHYEQYF. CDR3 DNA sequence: TGTGCCAGCGAAGAGGGGCTTCACTACGAGCAGTACTTC.